The following is a TCR beta chain sequence with its context. Time point noted: blood at routine non-recurrence follow-up after resection. No cells were sorted before sequencing. The whole RNA sequenced was extracted from tumor, nontumor lung or frozen PBMC. Unmatched junction bases numbered 4, after V lost 0 bases and J lost 7 bases. The CDR3 runs 15 residues. Germline V gene sequence: CDR1 SGHRS, CDR2 YFSETQ. These data come from a study of spatial heterogeneity in lung cancer. TCRdb reprocessed the 5' RACE reads via MiXCR and lists one record per CDR3 protein. This repertoire shows about 52,000 distinct CDR3 sequences, 6% to 8.5% found once; its top ten account for over 30%.

The origin of this receptor is a female donor with early-stage non-small cell lung cancer. The V gene is TRBV5-1, the J gene TRBJ1-4, with 9 bases identical to TRBD1. This specimen consisted of PBMCs, obtained at follow-up. This CDR3 reads CASSLGTGVVEKLFF. The CDR3 nucleotides read TGCGCCAGCAGCTTGGGGACAGGGGTAGTTGAAAAACTGTTTTTT.